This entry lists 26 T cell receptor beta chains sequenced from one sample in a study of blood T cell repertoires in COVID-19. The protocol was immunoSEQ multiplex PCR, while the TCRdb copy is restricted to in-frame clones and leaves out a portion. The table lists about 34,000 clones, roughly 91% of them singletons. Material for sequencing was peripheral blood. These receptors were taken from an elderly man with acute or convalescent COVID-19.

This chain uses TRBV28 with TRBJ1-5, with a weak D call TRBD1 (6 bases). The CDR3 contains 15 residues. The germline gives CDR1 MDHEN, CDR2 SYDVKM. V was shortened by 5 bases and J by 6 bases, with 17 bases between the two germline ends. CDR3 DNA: TGTGCCAGCAGTCCGACAGGAAATCGGGGTCAGCCCCAGCATTTT. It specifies CASSPTGNRGQPQHF.

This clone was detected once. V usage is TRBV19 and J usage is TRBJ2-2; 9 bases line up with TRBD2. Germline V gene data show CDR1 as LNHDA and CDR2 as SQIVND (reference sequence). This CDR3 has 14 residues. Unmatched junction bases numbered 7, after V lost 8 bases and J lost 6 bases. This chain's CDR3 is CASGGLAGPGELFF. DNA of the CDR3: TGTGCCAGTGGGGGACTAGCTGGGCCCGGGGAGCTGTTTTTT.

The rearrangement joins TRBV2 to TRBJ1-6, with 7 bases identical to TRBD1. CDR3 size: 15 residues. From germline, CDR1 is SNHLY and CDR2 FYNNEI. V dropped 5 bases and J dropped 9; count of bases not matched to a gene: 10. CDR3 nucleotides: TGTGCCAGCAGTCGGGACAGAACTAGGAGTTCACCCCTCCACTTT. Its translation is CASSRDRTRSSPLHF.

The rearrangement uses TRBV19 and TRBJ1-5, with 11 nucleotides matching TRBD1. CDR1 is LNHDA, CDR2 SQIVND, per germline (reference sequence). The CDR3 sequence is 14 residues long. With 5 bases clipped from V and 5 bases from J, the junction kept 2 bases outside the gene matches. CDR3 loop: CASSGTGGYQPQHF. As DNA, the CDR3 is TGTGCCAGTAGTGGGACAGGGGGTTATCAGCCCCAGCATTTT.

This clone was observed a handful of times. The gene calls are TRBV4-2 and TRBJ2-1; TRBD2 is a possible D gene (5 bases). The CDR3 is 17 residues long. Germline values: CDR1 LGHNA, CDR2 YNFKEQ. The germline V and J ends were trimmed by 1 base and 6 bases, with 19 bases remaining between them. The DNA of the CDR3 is TGTGCCAGCAGCCAAGTGGTTCTACTAGGATACAGCAATGAGCAGTTCTTC. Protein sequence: CASSQVVLLGYSNEQFF.

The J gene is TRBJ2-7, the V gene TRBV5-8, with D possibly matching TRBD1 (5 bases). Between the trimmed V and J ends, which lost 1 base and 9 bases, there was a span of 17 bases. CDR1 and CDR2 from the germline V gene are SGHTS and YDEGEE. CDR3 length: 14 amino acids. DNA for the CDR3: TGTGCCAGCAGCTTGTATGGATCTGGGGCCAGGCAGTACTTC. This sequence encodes CASSLYGSGARQYF.

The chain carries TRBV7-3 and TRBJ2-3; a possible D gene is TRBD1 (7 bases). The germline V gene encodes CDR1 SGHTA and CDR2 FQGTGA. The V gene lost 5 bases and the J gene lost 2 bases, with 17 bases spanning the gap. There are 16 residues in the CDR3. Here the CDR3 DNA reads TGTGCCAGCAGCACCAGGGGGGACACCGCCACAGATACGCAGTATTTT. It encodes CASSTRGDTATDTQYF. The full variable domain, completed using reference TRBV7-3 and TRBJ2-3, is GAGVSQTPSNKVTEKGKYVELRCDPISGHTALYWYRQSLGQGPEFLIYFQGTGAADDSGLPNDRFFAVRPEGSVSTLKIQRTERGDSAVYLCASSTRGDTATDTQYFGPGTRLTVL.

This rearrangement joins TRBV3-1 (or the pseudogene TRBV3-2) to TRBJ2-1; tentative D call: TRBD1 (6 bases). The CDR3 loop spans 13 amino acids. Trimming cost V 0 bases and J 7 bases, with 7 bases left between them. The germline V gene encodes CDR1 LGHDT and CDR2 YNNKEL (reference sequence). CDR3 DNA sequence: TGTGCCAGCAGCCAAGATAGGGGGAATGAGCAGTTCTTC. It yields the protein CASSQDRGNEQFF.

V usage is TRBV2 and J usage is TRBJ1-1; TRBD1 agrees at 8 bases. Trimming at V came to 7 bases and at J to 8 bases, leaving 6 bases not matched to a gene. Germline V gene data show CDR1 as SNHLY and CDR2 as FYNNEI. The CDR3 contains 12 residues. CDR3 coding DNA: TGTGCCAGCATTCCATGGACAGGGGAAGCTTTCTTT. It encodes CASIPWTGEAFF.

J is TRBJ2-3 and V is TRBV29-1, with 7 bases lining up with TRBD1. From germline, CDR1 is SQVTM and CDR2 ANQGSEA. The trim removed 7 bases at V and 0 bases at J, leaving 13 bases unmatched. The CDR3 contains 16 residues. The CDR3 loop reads CSAGTVTITSTDTQYF. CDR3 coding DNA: TGCAGCGCCGGGACAGTGACAATAACTAGCACAGATACGCAGTATTTT.

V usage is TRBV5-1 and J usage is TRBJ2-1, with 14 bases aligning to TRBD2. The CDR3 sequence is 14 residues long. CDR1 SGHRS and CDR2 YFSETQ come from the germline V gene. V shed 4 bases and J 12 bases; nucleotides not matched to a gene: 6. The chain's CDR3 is CASSATSGGGAQFF. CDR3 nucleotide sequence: TGCGCCAGCAGCGCGACTAGCGGGGGGGGTGCGCAGTTCTTC.

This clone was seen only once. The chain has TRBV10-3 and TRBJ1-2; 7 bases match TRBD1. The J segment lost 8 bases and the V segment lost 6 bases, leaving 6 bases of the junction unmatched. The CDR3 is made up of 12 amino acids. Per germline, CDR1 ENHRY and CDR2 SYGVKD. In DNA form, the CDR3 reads TGTGCCATCAGCGATACAGGGGTAGGCTACACCTTC. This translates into CAISDTGVGYTF.

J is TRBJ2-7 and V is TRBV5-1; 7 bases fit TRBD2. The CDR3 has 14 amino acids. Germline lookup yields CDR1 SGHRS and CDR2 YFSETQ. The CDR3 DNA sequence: TGCGCTACGGCAGCTGGAGCGGGGAGGTACGAGCAGTACTTC. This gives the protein CATAAGAGRYEQYF.

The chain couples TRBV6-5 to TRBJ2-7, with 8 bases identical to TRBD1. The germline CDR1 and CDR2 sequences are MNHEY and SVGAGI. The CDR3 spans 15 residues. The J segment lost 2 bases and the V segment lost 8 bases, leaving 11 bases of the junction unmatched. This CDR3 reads CASRRGTGGTYEQYF. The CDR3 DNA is TGTGCCAGCCGACGTGGAACAGGGGGGACCTACGAGCAGTACTTC.

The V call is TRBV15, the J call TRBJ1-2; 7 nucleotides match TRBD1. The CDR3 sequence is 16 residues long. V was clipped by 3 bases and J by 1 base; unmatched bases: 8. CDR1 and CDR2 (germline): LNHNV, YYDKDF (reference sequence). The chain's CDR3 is CATSRSDRDLNYGYTF. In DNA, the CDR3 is TGTGCCACCAGCAGGTCTGACAGGGACCTTAACTATGGCTACACCTTC.

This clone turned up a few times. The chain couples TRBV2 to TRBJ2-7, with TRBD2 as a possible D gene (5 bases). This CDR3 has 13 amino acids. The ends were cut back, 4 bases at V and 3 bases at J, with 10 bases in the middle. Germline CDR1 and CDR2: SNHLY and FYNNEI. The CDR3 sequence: CASSAGILYEQYF. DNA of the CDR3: TGTGCCAGCAGTGCGGGGATACTCTACGAGCAGTACTTC.

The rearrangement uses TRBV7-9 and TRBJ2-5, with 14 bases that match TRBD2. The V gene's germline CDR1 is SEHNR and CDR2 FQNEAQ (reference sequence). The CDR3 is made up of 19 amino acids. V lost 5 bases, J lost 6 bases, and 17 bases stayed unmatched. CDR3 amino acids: CASSRGTNGTSGGLKTQYF. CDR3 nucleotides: TGTGCCAGCAGCAGAGGAACGAACGGGACTAGCGGGGGCCTAAAGACCCAGTACTTC.

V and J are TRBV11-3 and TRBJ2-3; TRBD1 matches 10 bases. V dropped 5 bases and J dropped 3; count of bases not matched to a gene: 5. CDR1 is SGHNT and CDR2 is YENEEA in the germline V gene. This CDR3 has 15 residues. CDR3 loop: CASSRTGGGTDTQYF. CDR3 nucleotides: TGTGCCAGCAGCCGGACAGGGGGAGGTACAGATACGCAGTATTTT.

The CDR3, as DNA: TGTGCCAGCAGTTATGGTGGACTGCAAACCGGGGAGCTGTTTTTT. It encodes CASSYGGLQTGELFF. The chain employs TRBV6-2 or TRBV6-3 and TRBJ2-2; possibly TRBD2 for D (5 bases). Germline CDR1 is MNHEY and CDR2 is SVGEGT. This CDR3 has 15 amino acids. Trimming left V 3 bases short and J 5 bases short, with 13 bases between.

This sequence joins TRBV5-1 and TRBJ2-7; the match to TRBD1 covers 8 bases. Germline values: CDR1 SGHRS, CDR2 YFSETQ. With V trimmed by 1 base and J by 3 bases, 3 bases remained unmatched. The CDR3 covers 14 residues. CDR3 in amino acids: CASSLSGGVYEQYF. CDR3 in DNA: TGCGCCAGCAGCTTGTCAGGGGGCGTCTACGAGCAGTACTTC.

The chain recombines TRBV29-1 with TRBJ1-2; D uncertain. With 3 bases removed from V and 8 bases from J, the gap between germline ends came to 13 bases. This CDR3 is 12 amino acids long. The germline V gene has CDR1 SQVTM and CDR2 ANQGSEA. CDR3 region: CSVDPSDVGYTF. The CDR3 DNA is TGCAGCGTTGACCCCAGCGACGTGGGCTACACCTTC.

The CDR3 is CASSQAAPGGTEAFF. The CDR3 nucleotides read TGTGCCAGCAGCCAAGCCGCCCCAGGTGGAACTGAAGCTTTCTTT. The chain links TRBV3-1 (or the pseudogene TRBV3-2) to TRBJ1-1; D call uncertain. Germline values: CDR1 LGHDT, CDR2 YNNKEL (reference sequence). This CDR3 contains 15 residues. Deletions cut 1 base from V and 5 bases from J, with 14 bases between.

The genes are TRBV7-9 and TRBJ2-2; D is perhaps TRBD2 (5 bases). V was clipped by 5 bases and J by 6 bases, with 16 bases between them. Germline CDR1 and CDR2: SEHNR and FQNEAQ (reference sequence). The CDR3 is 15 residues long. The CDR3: CASSERRPVAGELFF. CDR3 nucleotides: TGTGCCAGCAGCGAGCGGCGCCCGGTGGCCGGGGAGCTGTTTTTT. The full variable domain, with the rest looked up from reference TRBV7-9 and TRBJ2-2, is DTGVSQNPRHKITKRGQNVTFRCDPISEHNRLYWYRQTLGQGPEFLTYFQNEAQLEKSRLLSDRFSAERPKGSFSTLEIQRTEQGDSAMYLCASSERRPVAGELFFGEGSRLTVL.

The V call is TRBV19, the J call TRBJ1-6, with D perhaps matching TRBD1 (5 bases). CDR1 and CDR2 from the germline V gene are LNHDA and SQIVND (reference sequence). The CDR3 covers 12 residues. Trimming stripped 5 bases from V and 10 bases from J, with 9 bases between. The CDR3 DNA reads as TGTGCCAGTAGTGCGGGGGACTCACCCCTCCACTTT. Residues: CASSAGDSPLHF.

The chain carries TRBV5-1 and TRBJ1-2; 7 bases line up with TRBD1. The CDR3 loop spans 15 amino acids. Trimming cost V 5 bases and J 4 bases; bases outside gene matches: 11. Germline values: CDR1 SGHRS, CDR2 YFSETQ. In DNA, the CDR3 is TGCGCCAGCAGACCGAATTTGGGACAGCTCTATGGCTACACCTTC. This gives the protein CASRPNLGQLYGYTF.

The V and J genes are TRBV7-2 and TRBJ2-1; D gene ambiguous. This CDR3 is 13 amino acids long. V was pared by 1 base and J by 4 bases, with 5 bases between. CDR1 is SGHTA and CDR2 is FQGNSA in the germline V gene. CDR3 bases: TGTGCCAGCAGCTTAGGGCTTTACAATGAGCAGTTCTTC. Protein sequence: CASSLGLYNEQFF. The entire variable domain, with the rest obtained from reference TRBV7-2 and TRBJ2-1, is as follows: GAGVSQSPSNKVTEKGKDVELRCDPISGHTALYWYRQSLGQGLEFLIYFQGNSAPDKSGLPSDRFSAERTGGSVSTLTIQRTQQEDSAVYLCASSLGLYNEQFFGPGTRLTVL.